The 23 T cell receptor beta chains below come from one sample, sequenced in a study of cytomegalovirus exposure and HLA in healthy donors. Amplification used 60 Vbeta primers and 13 Jbeta primers. Some clones are missing from TCRdb's copy, which holds only in-frame ones; the method was immunoSEQ multiplex PCR. Among fewer than 200,000 clones listed, about 71% were seen once. Sequencing input: PBMCs. These receptors were obtained from a woman in her twenties or thirties in good health and CMV-seronegative.

The CDR3 loop reads CASSFSGGGAQETQYF. In DNA, the CDR3 is TGTGCCAGCAGTTTTAGCGGGGGGGGAGCACAAGAGACCCAGTACTTC. The rearrangement uses TRBV27 and TRBJ2-5; 11 nucleotides match TRBD2. Germline-derived CDR1 and CDR2 are MNHEY and SMNVEV (reference sequence). The CDR3 loop spans 16 amino acids. The V gene end was trimmed by 3 bases and the J gene end by 2 bases; junction bases not matched to a gene: 5.

This chain links TRBV27 with TRBJ2-1; D is unclear. CDR1 is MNHEY, CDR2 SMNVEV, per germline (reference sequence). V was pared by 2 bases and J by 3 bases, with 5 bases between. This CDR3 has 13 amino acids. The CDR3 sequence: CASSLRGYNEQFF. The CDR3 nucleotides read TGTGCCAGCAGTTTAAGAGGCTACAATGAGCAGTTCTTC.

The J gene is TRBJ2-7, the V gene TRBV6-1; the match to TRBD1 covers 9 bases. This CDR3 is 16 amino acids long. With V trimmed by 3 bases and J by 1 base, 7 bases remained unmatched. Germline-derived CDR1 and CDR2 are MNHNS and SASEGT. CDR3 DNA sequence: TGTGCCAGCAGTGATATGATACAGGGGGCGTCCTACGAGCAGTACTTC. Protein product: CASSDMIQGASYEQYF.

This chain uses TRBV18 with TRBJ2-4; tentatively, D is TRBD2 (6 bases). V lost 6 bases and J lost 8, with 20 bases in between. Germline V gene sequence: CDR1 KGHSH, CDR2 LQKENI. The CDR3 extends over 15 amino acids. CDR3 coding DNA: TGTGCCAGCTCCCCTCCGGGACTCGATGGCTACATTCAGTACTTC. It is translated as CASSPPGLDGYIQYF.

The gene calls are TRBV28 and TRBJ1-2; 8 bases align to TRBD1. The CDR3 totals 13 residues. CDR1 and CDR2 from the germline V gene are MDHEN and SYDVKM. Trimming cost V 5 bases and J 7 bases; bases outside gene matches: 6. DNA of the CDR3: TGTGCCAGCAGTGTCTCAGGGGGCGGTGGCTACACCTTC. It encodes CASSVSGGGGYTF.

The chain carries TRBV5-4 and TRBJ1-6; D call uncertain. Germline V gives CDR1 SGHNT, CDR2 YYREEE (reference sequence). The CDR3 totals 13 residues. The V end lost 1 base, the J end lost 7 bases, and 6 bases lay between the germline ends. The CDR3 DNA reads TGTGCCAGCAGCTTGCTAGACAATTCACCCCTCCACTTT. Protein sequence: CASSLLDNSPLHF.

The chain combines TRBV5-4 with TRBJ2-2; TRBD2 matches at 10 bases. The CDR3 is 15 amino acids. Germline values: CDR1 SGHNT, CDR2 YYREEE (reference sequence). With V trimmed by 4 bases and J by 3 bases, 3 bases remained unmatched. The CDR3 reads CASSRTSGDTGELFF. CDR3 bases: TGTGCCAGCAGCCGGACTAGCGGAGACACCGGGGAGCTGTTTTTT.

This clone was seen a handful of times. The chain is built from TRBV19 and TRBJ2-7; 9 nucleotides match TRBD1. J lost 6 bases, V lost 10 bases, and 4 bases had no gene match. The germline gives CDR1 LNHDA, CDR2 SQIVND (reference sequence). The CDR3 runs to 11 residues. For the CDR3, the DNA is TGTGCCACCAGGGACAGGGTCGAGCAGTACTTC. Amino acid sequence: CATRDRVEQYF.

The J gene is TRBJ2-1, the V gene TRBV19; TRBD1 is a possible D gene (7 bases). This CDR3 has 13 amino acids. Germline V lookup: CDR1 LNHDA, CDR2 SQIVND (reference sequence). Trimming removed 6 bases at V and 9 bases at J, with 15 bases between. The chain's CDR3 is CASSQGGVGEQFF. As DNA, the CDR3 is TGTGCCAGTAGCCAGGGGGGTGTGGGTGAGCAGTTCTTC.

This chain links TRBV4-2 with TRBJ1-2; 7 nucleotides align to TRBD1. CDR1 and CDR2 (germline): LGHNA, YNFKEQ. J gave up 8 bases and V 3 bases, and 3 bases lay outside the gene matches. The CDR3 extends over 12 amino acids. The CDR3 is CASSQGQRGYTF. DNA of the CDR3: TGTGCCAGCAGCCAGGGACAGAGGGGCTACACCTTC.

The rearrangement joins TRBV14 to TRBJ2-1; 7 nucleotides line up with TRBD2. CDR3 size: 17 residues. V was clipped by 3 bases and J by 6 bases; unmatched bases: 14. Looked up from germline, CDR1 is SGHDN and CDR2 is FVKESK. CDR3 amino acids: CASSQYTGTTTFNEQFF. The DNA for the CDR3 is TGTGCCAGCAGCCAGTACACCGGGACTACCACATTCAATGAGCAGTTCTTC.

The J gene is TRBJ2-3, the V gene TRBV7-3, with TRBD2 identical over 11 bases. This CDR3 spans 15 amino acids. CDR1 and CDR2 (germline): SGHTA, FQGTGA. Losses at the gene ends were 5 bases for V and 6 bases for J; bases not matched to a gene: 7. The CDR3 DNA is TGTGCCAGCAGCGTAGCGGGGGGGATTGGGGATACGCAGTATTTT. This translates into CASSVAGGIGDTQYF.

On this clone itself: The identical CDR3 is also encoded by other nucleotide sequences in the sample. This chain links TRBV7-2 with TRBJ1-3; no clear D. The CDR3 length is 16 residues. The ends were cut back, 5 bases at V and 4 bases at J, with 18 bases in the middle. Germline V gene lookup returns CDR1 SGHTA and CDR2 FQGNSA. The CDR3 sequence is CASSPNSAGNGNTIYF. The CDR3 DNA reads as TGTGCCAGCAGCCCTAACAGCGCGGGGAACGGAAACACCATATATTTT.

In its sample, this clone was seen a few times. The chain is built from TRBV7-9 and TRBJ1-5; no clear D gene. CDR1 is SEHNR, CDR2 FQNEAQ, per germline (reference sequence). V was shortened by 5 bases and J by 0 bases, with 8 bases between the two germline ends. The length of the CDR3 is 14 residues. CDR3 loop: CASSPFNSNQPQHF. The DNA for the CDR3 is TGTGCCAGCAGCCCTTTTAATAGCAATCAGCCCCAGCATTTT.

V is TRBV11-3 and J is TRBJ2-2; 7 nucleotides match TRBD1. J gave up 1 base and V 1 base, and 3 bases lay outside the gene matches. The CDR3 loop spans 16 amino acids. The germline V gene has CDR1 SGHNT and CDR2 YENEEA. The CDR3 coding sequence is TGTGCCAGCAGCTTAGCCAGGACAGGGAACACCGGGGAGCTGTTTTTT. This gives the protein CASSLARTGNTGELFF.

The genes are TRBV6-5 and TRBJ1-5; TRBD1 is a possible D gene (5 bases). The germline V and J ends were trimmed by 2 bases and 5 bases, with 10 bases remaining between them. CDR1 is MNHEY, CDR2 SVGAGI, per germline. This CDR3 spans 14 amino acids. In DNA form, the CDR3 reads TGTGCCAGCAGTTACGGGCAGGGTGATCAGCCCCAGCATTTT. Translation: CASSYGQGDQPQHF.

This clone was detected only a few times. J is TRBJ2-5 and V is TRBV11-3; 15 nucleotides agree with TRBD2. The germline V gene encodes CDR1 SGHNT and CDR2 YENEEA. The CDR3 contains 18 residues. The junction had 5 bases not matched to a gene; V was cut back by 1 base and J by 2 bases. The CDR3 coding sequence is TGTGCCAGCAGCTTAGTCCCGGGACTAGCGGGAGGACAAGAGACCCAGTACTTC. It is translated as CASSLVPGLAGGQETQYF.

This chain joins TRBV19 and TRBJ1-4; 12 positions match TRBD1. Per germline, CDR1 LNHDA and CDR2 SQIVND (reference sequence). The CDR3 length is 16 residues. Losses at the gene ends were 5 bases for V and 7 bases for J; bases not matched to a gene: 8. The CDR3 nucleotides read TGTGCCAGTAGTGGAGCCGGGACAGGGGGCTTTGAAAAACTGTTTTTT. Translated, it gives CASSGAGTGGFEKLFF.

The chain links TRBV9 to TRBJ2-5, with 13 bases that match TRBD2. V gave up 4 bases and J gave up 2 bases; unmatched junction bases: 2. The CDR3 loop spans 15 amino acids. Germline assignment: CDR1 SGDLS and CDR2 YYNGEE. DNA for the CDR3: TGTGCCAGCAGCCCGGGACTAGCGGGGCAAGAGACCCAGTACTTC. It codes for CASSPGLAGQETQYF.

This clone was seen only a few times. The V and J genes are TRBV4-1 and TRBJ2-1; 8 positions match TRBD2. CDR1 MGHRA and CDR2 YSYEKL come from the germline V gene. Trimming cost V 4 bases and J 2 bases; bases outside gene matches: 4. The CDR3 sequence is 15 residues long. The CDR3 is CASSPLAGPYNEQFF. CDR3 bases: TGCGCCAGCAGCCCCTTAGCGGGACCCTACAATGAGCAGTTCTTC.

The chain has TRBV29-1 and TRBJ1-2; TRBD1 matches at 8 bases. The V and J ends lost 5 bases and 3 bases, in that order; junction bases with no gene match: 5. CDR3 length: 13 residues. The germline gives CDR1 SQVTM, CDR2 ANQGSEA. The CDR3 reads CSVRTGRDYGYTF. The CDR3 bases are TGCAGCGTTCGGACAGGGAGGGACTATGGCTACACCTTC. The whole variable domain, filled in from reference TRBV29-1 and TRBJ1-2, reads SAVISQKPSRDICQRGTSLTIQCQVDSQVTMMFWYRQQPGQSLTLIATANQGSEATYESGFVIDKFPISRPNLTFSTLTVSNMSPEDSSIYLCSVRTGRDYGYTFGSGTRLTVV.

V is TRBV4-3 and J is TRBJ1-1; the D gene is possibly TRBD1 (5 bases). Germline-derived CDR1 and CDR2 are LGHNA and YSLEER. The CDR3 loop spans 13 amino acids. The V end lost 0 bases, the J end lost 4 bases, and 6 bases lay between the germline ends. CDR3 sequence: CASSQEGGTEAFF. CDR3 nucleotide sequence: TGCGCCAGCAGCCAAGAGGGGGGCACTGAAGCTTTCTTT.

The genes are TRBV5-1 and TRBJ1-2; 9 bases align to TRBD1. V shed 0 bases and J 8 bases; nucleotides not matched to a gene: 14. Germline V gene sequence: CDR1 SGHRS, CDR2 YFSETQ. This CDR3 is built from 17 residues. CDR3 protein: CASSLADRGRGVSGYTF. The CDR3 bases are TGCGCCAGCAGCTTGGCGGACAGGGGACGCGGTGTTTCGGGCTACACCTTC.